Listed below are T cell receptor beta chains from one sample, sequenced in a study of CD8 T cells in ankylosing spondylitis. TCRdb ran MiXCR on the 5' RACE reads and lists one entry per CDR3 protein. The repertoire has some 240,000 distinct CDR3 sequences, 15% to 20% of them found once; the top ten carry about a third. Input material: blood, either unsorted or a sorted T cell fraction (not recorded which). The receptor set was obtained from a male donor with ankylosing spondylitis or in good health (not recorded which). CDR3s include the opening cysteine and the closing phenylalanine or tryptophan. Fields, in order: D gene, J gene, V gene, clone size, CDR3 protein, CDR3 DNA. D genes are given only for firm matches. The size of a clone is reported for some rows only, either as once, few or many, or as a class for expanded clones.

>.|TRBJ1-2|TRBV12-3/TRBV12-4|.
CASSSTGTNYGYTF
TGTGCCAGCAGTTCTACAGGGACTAACTATGGCTACACCTTC
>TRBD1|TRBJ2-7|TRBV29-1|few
CSGQGVNSYEQYF
TGCAGCGGCCAGGGGGTCAACTCCTATGAGCAGTACTTC
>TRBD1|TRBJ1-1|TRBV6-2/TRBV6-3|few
CASTPGGQEAFF
TGTGCCAGCACCCCGGGGGGACAGGAAGCTTTCTTT
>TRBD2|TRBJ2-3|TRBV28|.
CASRASGYTDTQYF
TGTGCCAGCAGGGCTAGCGGGTACACAGATACGCAGTATTTT
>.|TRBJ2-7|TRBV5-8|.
CASSLTPDSYEQYF
TGTGCCAGCAGCTTGACACCGGACTCCTACGAGCAGTACTTC
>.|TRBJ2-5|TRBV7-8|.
CASSLEWALPGETQYF
TGTGCCAGCAGCTTAGAGTGGGCCCTGCCTGGTGAGACCCAGTACTTC
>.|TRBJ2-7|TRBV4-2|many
CASSQDYEQYF
TGTGCCAGCAGCCAAGACTACGAGCAGTACTTC
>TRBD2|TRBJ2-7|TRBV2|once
CASSEGAGATYEQYF
TGTGCCAGCAGTGAAGGGGCGGGAGCCACCTACGAGCAGTACTTC
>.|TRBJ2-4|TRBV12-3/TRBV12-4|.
CASSLQGENIQYF
TGTGCCAGCAGTTTACAAGGGGAAAACATTCAGTACTTC
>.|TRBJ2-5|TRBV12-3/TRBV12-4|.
CASSSGTIKETQYF
TGTGCCAGCAGCTCCGGGACAATCAAGGAGACCCAGTACTTC
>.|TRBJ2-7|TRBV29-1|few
CSAGLDYEQYF
TGCAGCGCCGGGCTAGACTACGAGCAGTACTTC
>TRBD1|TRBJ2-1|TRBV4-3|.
CASSQADRGSYNEQFF
TGCGCCAGCAGCCAAGCTGACAGGGGATCCTACAATGAGCAGTTCTTC
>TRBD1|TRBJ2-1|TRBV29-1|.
CSVGGEYNEQFF
TGCAGCGTAGGGGGCGAATACAATGAGCAGTTCTTC
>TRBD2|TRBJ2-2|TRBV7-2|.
CASSWELAGGPSGELFF
TGTGCCAGCAGCTGGGAACTAGCGGGAGGGCCGTCCGGGGAGCTGTTTTTT
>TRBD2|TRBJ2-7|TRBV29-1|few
CSVLSGRAVHEQYF
TGCAGCGTCCTCAGCGGGAGGGCCGTCCACGAGCAGTACTTC
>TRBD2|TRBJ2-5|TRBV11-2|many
CASSSGLADPPETQYF
TGTGCCAGCAGTTCAGGACTAGCGGACCCTCCAGAGACCCAGTACTTC
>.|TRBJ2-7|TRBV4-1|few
CASSQDGGFVTEQYF
TGCGCCAGCAGCCAAGATGGTGGGTTCGTTACCGAGCAGTACTTC
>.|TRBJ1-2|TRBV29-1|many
CSVANPYGYTF
TGCAGCGTTGCGAACCCCTATGGCTACACCTTC
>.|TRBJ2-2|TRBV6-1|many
CASGHPPGHTGELFF
TGTGCCAGCGGACACCCTCCGGGACACACCGGGGAGCTGTTTTTT
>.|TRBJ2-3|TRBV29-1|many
CSVEGEATHSTDTQYF
TGCAGCGTTGAAGGGGAAGCTACTCATAGCACAGATACGCAGTATTTT
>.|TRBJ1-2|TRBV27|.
CASSFRSNYGYTF
TGTGCCAGCAGTTTTCGATCTAACTATGGCTACACCTTC
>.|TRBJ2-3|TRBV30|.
CARSGGTDTQYF
TGTGCCCGAAGTGGCGGCACAGATACGCAGTATTTT
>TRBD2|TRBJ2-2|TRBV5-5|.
CASSLLREDGELFF
TGTGCCAGCAGCTTGTTACGGGAGGACGGGGAGCTGTTTTTT
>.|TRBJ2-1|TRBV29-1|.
CSVVSSNEQFF
TGCAGCGTTGTATCCTCGAATGAGCAGTTCTTC
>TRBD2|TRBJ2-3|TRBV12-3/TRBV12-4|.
CAISPWTSGSAGSDTQYF
TGTGCCATCAGCCCCTGGACTAGCGGGAGCGCCGGGTCAGATACGCAGTATTTT
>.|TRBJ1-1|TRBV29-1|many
CSVLPQGMNTEAFF
TGCAGCGTCCTCCCTCAGGGAATGAACACTGAAGCTTTCTTT
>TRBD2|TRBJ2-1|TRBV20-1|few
CSARERDLYWNEQFF
TGCAGTGCTAGGGAGCGGGATCTTTACTGGAATGAGCAGTTCTTC
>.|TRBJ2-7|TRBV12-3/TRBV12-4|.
CASSGDHGQSHEQYF
TGTGCCAGCAGTGGGGATCATGGGCAGAGTCACGAGCAGTACTTC
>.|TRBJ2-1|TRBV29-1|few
CSVDSQTGLYYNEQFF
TGCAGCGTTGACTCCCAAACCGGACTGTACTACAATGAGCAGTTCTTC